This T cell receptor beta chain was documented in a study of T-cell reconstitution after alpha-beta-depleted transplantation in children. The V and J ends lost 3 bases and 4 bases, in that order; junction bases with no gene match: 7. CDR3 length: 16 amino acids. The germline V gene encodes CDR1 SGHTA and CDR2 FQGTGA. Study conclusions and caveats: About two months after transplant, alpha-beta T cells reportedly came from several hundred expanded graft clones.

Unique molecular identifiers were used in preparing the TCRbeta library. One entry per CDR3 protein, called by TCRdb with MiXCR from the PCR reads. The data show about 610,000 distinct CDR3 sequences, 25% to 30% seen once. Comments on this clonotype: Its antigen is undetermined.

This receptor was taken from a boy younger than two with Wiskott-Aldrich syndrome, due to receive a stem cell transplant. The chain links TRBV7-3 to TRBJ2-1; 9 bases align to TRBD2. The sequencing used PBMCs, collected before TCRalphabeta/CD19-depleted stem cell transplant. CDR3 bases: TGTGCCAGCAGCTTCACCGGGACTAGCCTTTACAATGAGCAGTTCTTC. It codes for CASSFTGTSLYNEQFF.